The rows below give T cell receptor beta chains drawn from one sample of a study of shared clonotypes between healthy human individuals. Assay used: immunoSEQ multiplex PCR; TCRdb lists only in-frame clones, some missing. Found here are some 900,000 clones, 76% of them singletons; the top ten hold about 1.5%. The source material was memory CD4+ T cells sorted from blood. These receptors came from a man younger than 30 in good health. Both conserved end residues are part of each CDR3. A D gene is named only where the DNA matches it firmly. Size is stated for part of the rows, as once, few or many counts, or as a class when the clone is expanded.

v_call: TRBV6-4; d_call: TRBD2; clone_size: NA; j_call: TRBJ2-1; cdr3_nt: TGTGCCAGCAGTGAATCTAGCGGGAGCTACAATGAGCAGTTCTTC; cdr3_aa: CASSESSGSYNEQFF
v_call: TRBV10-3; d_call: NA; clone_size: few; j_call: TRBJ1-5; cdr3_nt: TGTGCCATCAGTGACGGAAATCAGCCCCAGCATTTT; cdr3_aa: CAISDGNQPQHF
v_call: TRBV25-1; d_call: TRBD2; clone_size: few; j_call: TRBJ2-5; cdr3_nt: TGTGCCAGCAGTGCTAGGACTAGCGGGTTAGAGTCTACACAGACCCAGTACTTC; cdr3_aa: CASSARTSGLESTQTQYF
v_call: TRBV5-1; d_call: NA; clone_size: NA; j_call: TRBJ2-3; cdr3_nt: TGCGCCAGCAGCTTGGTGGGAACAGATACGCAGTATTTT; cdr3_aa: CASSLVGTDTQYF
v_call: TRBV7-2; d_call: TRBD2; clone_size: NA; j_call: TRBJ2-2; cdr3_nt: TGTGCCAGCAGACGTACTAGCGGGAGGACAAACACCGGGGAGCTGTTTTTT; cdr3_aa: CASRRTSGRTNTGELFF
v_call: TRBV19; d_call: NA; clone_size: NA; j_call: TRBJ1-2; cdr3_nt: TGTGCCAGTAGTATCTCACGGACTTACTATGGCTACACCTTC; cdr3_aa: CASSISRTYYGYTF
v_call: TRBV28; d_call: NA; clone_size: NA; j_call: TRBJ2-7; cdr3_nt: TGTGCCAGCTCGCCTGCCAAGAGTGCCGGGGCCTACGAGCAGTACTTC; cdr3_aa: CASSPAKSAGAYEQYF
v_call: TRBV7-2; d_call: NA; clone_size: NA; j_call: TRBJ2-6; cdr3_nt: TGTGCCAGCAGCTTATACATGGTATCTGGGGCCAACGTCCTGACTTTC; cdr3_aa: CASSLYMVSGANVLTF
v_call: TRBV20-1; d_call: NA; clone_size: NA; j_call: TRBJ2-1; cdr3_nt: TGCAGTGCTAGAGGTGCTGAGCAGTTCTTC; cdr3_aa: CSARGAEQFF
v_call: TRBV5-6; d_call: NA; clone_size: NA; j_call: TRBJ2-2; cdr3_nt: TGTGCCAGCAGAGCCGGGGAGCTGTTTTTT; cdr3_aa: CASRAGELFF
v_call: TRBV10-3; d_call: TRBD1; clone_size: NA; j_call: TRBJ1-5; cdr3_nt: TGTGCCATCAGCTCGACAGGGAACAATCAGCCCCAGCATTTT; cdr3_aa: CAISSTGNNQPQHF
v_call: TRBV11-2; d_call: NA; clone_size: NA; j_call: TRBJ2-3; cdr3_nt: TGTGCCAGCAGCTTGACTGTGGGCCGAGATACGCAGTATTTT; cdr3_aa: CASSLTVGRDTQYF
v_call: TRBV5-1; d_call: NA; clone_size: NA; j_call: TRBJ1-1; cdr3_nt: TGCGCCAGCAGCTTAACAGGTGTTATGAACACTGAAGCTTTCTTT; cdr3_aa: CASSLTGVMNTEAFF
v_call: TRBV18; d_call: NA; clone_size: NA; j_call: TRBJ1-4; cdr3_nt: TGTGCCAGCTCACTGTTCGAGGAGGAAAAACTGTTTTTT; cdr3_aa: CASSLFEEEKLFF
v_call: TRBV5-1; d_call: NA; clone_size: NA; j_call: TRBJ1-2; cdr3_nt: TGCGCCAGCAGCTTGAGAGACGATGGCTACACCTTC; cdr3_aa: CASSLRDDGYTF
v_call: TRBV7-2; d_call: TRBD1; clone_size: NA; j_call: TRBJ2-2; cdr3_nt: TGTGCCAGCTTCCCCGGGACAGGTTACACCGGGGAGCTGTTTTTT; cdr3_aa: CASFPGTGYTGELFF
v_call: TRBV10-3; d_call: NA; clone_size: NA; j_call: TRBJ2-1; cdr3_nt: TGTGCCATCACTGGGACGGACGATGAGCAGTTCTTC; cdr3_aa: CAITGTDDEQFF
v_call: TRBV19; d_call: NA; clone_size: NA; j_call: TRBJ1-2; cdr3_nt: TGTGCCAGTAGTCGGGCCTGGGGGGCAAGAGATAACTATGGCTACACCTTC; cdr3_aa: CASSRAWGARDNYGYTF
v_call: TRBV4-1; d_call: NA; clone_size: few; j_call: TRBJ2-5; cdr3_nt: TGCGCCAGCAGCCAAGGCAGGGGTTCAGAGACCCAGTACTTC; cdr3_aa: CASSQGRGSETQYF
v_call: TRBV19; d_call: NA; clone_size: NA; j_call: TRBJ2-5; cdr3_nt: TGTGCCGAGATGCCCAGGGTATGGGAGGAAGAGACCCAGTACTTC; cdr3_aa: CAEMPRVWEEETQYF
v_call: TRBV10-2; d_call: NA; clone_size: NA; j_call: TRBJ1-1; cdr3_nt: TGCGCCAGCAGCAATGGGGGGGGACGCACTGAAGCTTTCTTT; cdr3_aa: CASSNGGGRTEAFF
v_call: TRBV27; d_call: NA; clone_size: NA; j_call: TRBJ1-5; cdr3_nt: TGTGCCAGCAGTTTATGGGGCACCTCGGGTCAGCCCCAGCATTTT; cdr3_aa: CASSLWGTSGQPQHF
v_call: TRBV4-3; d_call: NA; clone_size: NA; j_call: TRBJ2-1; cdr3_nt: TGCGCCAGCAGCCCACAGACTAACTTTCTAAGCAATGAGCAGTTCTTC; cdr3_aa: CASSPQTNFLSNEQFF
v_call: TRBV7-9; d_call: NA; clone_size: NA; j_call: TRBJ2-2; cdr3_nt: TGTGCCAGCAGCTTAAGGTTGGCTAGCGTCACCGGGGAGCTGTTTTTT; cdr3_aa: CASSLRLASVTGELFF
v_call: TRBV28; d_call: NA; clone_size: NA; j_call: TRBJ2-2; cdr3_nt: TGTGCCAGCGCACGGTTCACCGGGGAGCTGTTTTTT; cdr3_aa: CASARFTGELFF
v_call: TRBV18; d_call: NA; clone_size: many; j_call: TRBJ2-1; cdr3_nt: TGTGCCAGCTCGTTGGGACCACAGAATGAGCAGTTCTTC; cdr3_aa: CASSLGPQNEQFF
v_call: TRBV5-1; d_call: NA; clone_size: NA; j_call: TRBJ2-7; cdr3_nt: TGCGCCAGCAGCTTGGAGTTTACCGAGCAGTACTTC; cdr3_aa: CASSLEFTEQYF
v_call: TRBV28; d_call: NA; clone_size: NA; j_call: TRBJ1-5; cdr3_nt: TGTGCCAGCAGTTTATCGCTTGGGAATCAGCCCCAGCATTTT; cdr3_aa: CASSLSLGNQPQHF
v_call: TRBV10-1; d_call: NA; clone_size: NA; j_call: TRBJ1-2; cdr3_nt: TGCGCCAGCAGTGAGGAGCGGACAGTAAGAGGCTACACCTTC; cdr3_aa: CASSEERTVRGYTF